Listed below are T cell receptor beta chains from one sample, sequenced in a study of blood T cell repertoires in COVID-19. Libraries were prepared by immunoSEQ multiplex PCR; TCRdb keeps only in-frame clonotypes and omits some of them. The sample records 90,000 or so clones, about 83% being singletons. Sequencing used peripheral blood. The receptor source for this set is a woman aged 55-70 years with COVID-19, enrolled during active disease. Both conserved end residues are part of each CDR3. D genes are given only for firm matches. Size tells how often a clone was seen (once, few, many) or the class of an expanded clone, and some rows leave it out.

.	.	TRBV3-1/TRBV3-2	TRBJ1-1	16	TGTGCCAGCAGCCAAGGCGGGGGAGTAGTTGTCACTGAAGCTTTCTTT	CASSQGGGVVVTEAFF
.	.	TRBV4-1	TRBJ2-1	15	TGCGCCAGCAGCCAAGTGCTAGCGTCGGTCGGGGAGCAGTTCTTC	CASSQVLASVGEQFF
.	TRBD1	TRBV19	TRBJ2-7	17	TGTGCCAGTAGTCTAATTACCGGACAGGGAGTTGTCTACGAGCAGTACTTC	CASSLITGQGVVYEQYF
.	TRBD1	TRBV6-5	TRBJ1-6	15	TGTGCCAGCAGGACTTGGACAGGGAAAAATTCACCCCTCCACTTT	CASRTWTGKNSPLHF
few	TRBD2	TRBV7-9	TRBJ2-7	15	TGTGCCAGCAGCTTCCGAAGCGGGGCCGCCTACGAGCAGTACTTC	CASSFRSGAAYEQYF
.	.	TRBV9	TRBJ1-6	16	TGTGCCAGCAGCGCCGATTGGAGCACCTATAATTCACCCCTCCACTTT	CASSADWSTYNSPLHF
.	TRBD1	TRBV19	TRBJ2-7	15	TGTGCCAGTAGTATCCCGGACAGGTCCTTGCACGAGCAGTACTTC	CASSIPDRSLHEQYF
.	TRBD1	TRBV6-5	TRBJ1-3	16	TGTGCCAGCAGTTACTGGACAGGCTCCTCTGGAAACACCATATATTTT	CASSYWTGSSGNTIYF
.	TRBD2	TRBV10-2	TRBJ2-2	16	TGCGCCAGCAGAATTCTAGCGGGGGGGCGGTCGGGGGAGCTGTTTTTT	CASRILAGGRSGELFF
.	TRBD1	TRBV2	TRBJ1-2	14	TGTGCCAGCAGCTCCAGGTCAGGGGGGTATGGCTACACCTTC	CASSSRSGGYGYTF
.	.	TRBV30	TRBJ2-3	11	TGTGCCTGGAGTCAGGGAGATACGCAGTATTTT	CAWSQGDTQYF
.	.	TRBV25-1	TRBJ2-2	16	TGTGCCAGCAGTGATCTGGGCTACTCGAACACCGGGGAGCTGTTTTTT	CASSDLGYSNTGELFF
.	.	TRBV9	TRBJ2-5	14	TGTGCCAGCAGCGAAACAGGGTTGCAAGAGACCCAGTACTTC	CASSETGLQETQYF
.	TRBD2	TRBV4-2	TRBJ2-2	17	TGTGCCAGCAGCCAATCCCCTAGCGGGGCCCCACGGGGGGAGCTGTTTTTT	CASSQSPSGAPRGELFF
.	.	TRBV30	TRBJ1-4	14	TGTGCCCGAAAGCCCCAGGGGCTAGGGGGAAAACTGTTTTTT	CARKPQGLGGKLFF
.	.	TRBV4-1	TRBJ1-6	16	TGCGCCAGCAGCCTCCGACCGGGACAAGACAATTCACCCCTCCACTTT	CASSLRPGQDNSPLHF
.	.	TRBV5-5	TRBJ2-2	14	TGTGCCAGCAGCCCCCGGGTCGGCACCGGGGAGCTGTTTTTT	CASSPRVGTGELFF
.	TRBD1	TRBV11-3	TRBJ2-7	14	TGTGCCAGCAGCTTGGACAGGCGTTGGGATGAGCAGTACTTC	CASSLDRRWDEQYF
.	TRBD1	TRBV5-1	TRBJ1-4	15	TGCGCCAGCAGCTCGGGACAGGGATCAAATGAAAAACTGTTTTTT	CASSSGQGSNEKLFF
.	.	TRBV18	TRBJ1-1	12	TGTGCCAGCTCACCGACCGGGAGTGAAGCTTTCTTT	CASSPTGSEAFF
once	.	TRBV18	TRBJ1-4	13	TGTGCCAGCGCCGGACAGACGAATGAAAAACTGTTTTTT	CASAGQTNEKLFF
once	.	TRBV5-8	TRBJ1-2	14	TGTGCCAGCAGCTTCGGACGGTCCGGGGAGGGCTACACCTTC	CASSFGRSGEGYTF
.	.	TRBV6-6	TRBJ1-1	14	TGTGCCAGCAGTTACAGAGGATCAGACACTGAAGCTTTCTTT	CASSYRGSDTEAFF
.	.	TRBV28	TRBJ1-1	13	TGTGCCAGCAAGGCAGGGATTAACACTGAAGCTTTCTTT	CASKAGINTEAFF
few	.	TRBV15	TRBJ1-6	17	TGTGCCACCAGCAGAGGGGGGGTCAGGGAAACGGTTTCACCCCTCCACTTT	CATSRGGVRETVSPLHF
.	.	TRBV19	TRBJ1-5	13	TGTGCCACAAGGGGAAGTGGCAATCAGCCCCAGCATTTT	CATRGSGNQPQHF
.	.	TRBV5-8	TRBJ2-1	13	TGTGCCAGCAGCTTACCCCAGAACAATGAGCAGTTCTTC	CASSLPQNNEQFF
.	.	TRBV5-1	TRBJ2-7	14	TGCGCCAGCAGCTTGGGGGACAACTCCTACGAGCAGTACTTC	CASSLGDNSYEQYF
once	.	TRBV6-4	TRBJ1-5	16	TGTGCCAGCAGTCCCCCGGAGACAGGAGCAAATCAGCCCCAGCATTTT	CASSPPETGANQPQHF
.	.	TRBV6-5	TRBJ1-4	14	TGTGCCAGCAGTTACGACAGGTTTTTCCAAAAACTGTTTTTT	CASSYDRFFQKLFF
.	.	TRBV5-4	TRBJ1-6	18	TGTGCCAGCAGCTTGGACCTCGGACACGCCATCACCAATTCACCCCTCCACTTT	CASSLDLGHAITNSPLHF
.	.	TRBV5-1	TRBJ1-1	15	TGCGCCAGCAGCTTGGATGGGACAACGGGCACTGAAGCTTTCTTT	CASSLDGTTGTEAFF
.	.	TRBV7-2	TRBJ1-2	16	TGTGCCAGCAGCCCGTCCACCACAGGAGCTAACTATGGCTACACCTTC	CASSPSTTGANYGYTF
.	TRBD2	TRBV7-8	TRBJ2-3	17	TGTGCCAGCAGCTTAGGACTAGCGGGGGGGCCCGCAGATACGCAGTATTTT	CASSLGLAGGPADTQYF
.	TRBD2	TRBV18	TRBJ2-3	16	TGTGCCAGCTCACTCGGACTAGCGGGGGCAACAGATACGCAGTATTTT	CASSLGLAGATDTQYF
.	.	TRBV28	TRBJ1-2	11	TGTGCCAGCACGGACAGCTATGGCTACACCTTC	CASTDSYGYTF
.	.	TRBV7-6	TRBJ1-3	16	TGTGCCAGCAGCCAACCCCAAGCGGGCTCTGGAAACACCATATATTTT	CASSQPQAGSGNTIYF
once	.	TRBV10-3	TRBJ2-1	13	TGTGCCATCAGTGAGGGACAGTTTTTTTCTCAGTTCTTC	CAISEGQFFSQFF
.	TRBD2	TRBV7-2	TRBJ2-1	15	TGTGCCAGCAGACTGGCGGGGGGCGTCCACAATGAGCAGTTCTTC	CASRLAGGVHNEQFF